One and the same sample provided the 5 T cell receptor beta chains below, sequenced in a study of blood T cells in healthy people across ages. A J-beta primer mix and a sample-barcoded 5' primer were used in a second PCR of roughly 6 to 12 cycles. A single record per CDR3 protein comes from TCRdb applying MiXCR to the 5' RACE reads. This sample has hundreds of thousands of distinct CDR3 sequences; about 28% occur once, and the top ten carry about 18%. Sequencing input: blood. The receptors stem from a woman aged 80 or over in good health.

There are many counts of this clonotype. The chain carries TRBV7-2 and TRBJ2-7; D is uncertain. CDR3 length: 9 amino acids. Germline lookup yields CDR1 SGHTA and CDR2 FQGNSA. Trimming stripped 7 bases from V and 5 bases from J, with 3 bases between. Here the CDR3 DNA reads TGTGCCAGCATCGACGAGCAGTACTTC. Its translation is CASIDEQYF.

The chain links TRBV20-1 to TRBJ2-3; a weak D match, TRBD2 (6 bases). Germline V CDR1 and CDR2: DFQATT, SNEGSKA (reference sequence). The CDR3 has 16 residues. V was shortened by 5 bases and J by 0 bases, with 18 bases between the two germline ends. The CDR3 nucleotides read TGCAGTGCTCCTAGCGTGGGTACATCTAGCACAGATACGCAGTATTTT. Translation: CSAPSVGTSSTDTQYF.

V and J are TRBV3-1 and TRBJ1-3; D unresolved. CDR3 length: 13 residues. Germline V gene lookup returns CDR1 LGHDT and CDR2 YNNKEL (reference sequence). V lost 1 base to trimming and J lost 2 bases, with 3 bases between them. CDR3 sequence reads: CASSQVPGNTIYF. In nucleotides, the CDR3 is TGTGCCAGCAGCCAAGTCCCTGGAAACACCATATATTTT.

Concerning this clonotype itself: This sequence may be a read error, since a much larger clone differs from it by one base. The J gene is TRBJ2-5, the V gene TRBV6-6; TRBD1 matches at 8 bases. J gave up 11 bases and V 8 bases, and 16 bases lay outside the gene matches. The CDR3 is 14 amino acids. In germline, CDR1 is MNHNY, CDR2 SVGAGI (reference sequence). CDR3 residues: CASGKQGGHNEQYF. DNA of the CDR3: TGTGCCAGCGGCAAACAGGGGGGCCACAATGAGCAGTACTTC.

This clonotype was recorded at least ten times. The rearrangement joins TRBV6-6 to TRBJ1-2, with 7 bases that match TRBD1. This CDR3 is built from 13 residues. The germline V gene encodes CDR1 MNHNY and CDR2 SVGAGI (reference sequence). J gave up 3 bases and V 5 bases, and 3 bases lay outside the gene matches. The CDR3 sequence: CASSRQGDYGYTF. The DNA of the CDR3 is TGTGCCAGCAGTCGACAGGGAGACTATGGCTACACCTTC.